These 27 T cell receptor beta chains were all obtained from the same sample, sequenced in a study of blood T cell repertoires in COVID-19 (dated by TCRdb to the early 2020s). Library prep was done by the immunoSEQ multiplex PCR assay. TCRdb provides this immuneACCESS table in a form limited to in-frame rearrangements. Some clones are lacking; in checked studies, under half of them reflect an unresolved V gene, and why the rest are absent is not known. The sample table lists approximately 200,000 clones, approximately 80% of them with a count of one. The top ten constitute 1.8% of the sample. The sample consisted of PBMCs or T cells enriched from blood (not recorded which). The receptors were sampled from a man aged 55 to 69 who had recovered from COVID-19.

V usage is TRBV12-3 or TRBV12-4 and J usage is TRBJ1-2; 8 bases are a match to TRBD1. The CDR3 sequence is 13 residues long. The J segment lost 5 bases and the V segment lost 6 bases, leaving 5 bases of the junction unmatched. The CDR3 here is CASRLQGAYGYTF. The CDR3 DNA sequence: TGTGCCAGCAGGCTCCAGGGGGCTTATGGCTACACCTTC.

This clone has more than one count but fewer than ten. The chain combines TRBV27 with TRBJ1-3, with TRBD1 identical over 8 bases. V lost 6 bases and J lost 0; bases outside the gene matches: 4. Looked up from germline, CDR1 is MNHEY and CDR2 is SMNVEV (reference sequence). The CDR3 extends over 15 amino acids. This CDR3 reads CASRRTGGSGNTIYF. The CDR3 DNA reads as TGTGCCAGCAGGAGAACAGGGGGCTCTGGAAACACCATATATTTT.

The genes are TRBV5-1 and TRBJ1-6, with 9 bases aligning to TRBD1. This CDR3 comprises 16 residues. Unmatched junction bases numbered 9, after V lost 3 bases and J lost 8 bases. Germline CDR1 is SGHRS and CDR2 is YFSETQ. CDR3: CASSSKPGQGDSPLHF. In nucleotides, the CDR3 is TGCGCCAGCAGCTCTAAACCGGGACAGGGAGATTCACCCCTCCACTTT.

This clone has just a few counts. V gene TRBV10-1 combines with J gene TRBJ2-7; D unresolved. The CDR3 contains 11 residues. The germline CDR1 and CDR2 sequences are WNHNN and SYGVQD (reference sequence). V was clipped by 6 bases and J by 3 bases, with 6 bases between them. The CDR3 loop reads CASRLNYEQYF. The CDR3 DNA reads TGCGCCAGCAGACTGAACTACGAGCAGTACTTC.

This clone was seen only once. This chain links TRBV6-2 or TRBV6-3 with TRBJ1-5, with D unresolved. The CDR3 runs to 14 residues. Germline V gene lookup returns CDR1 MNHEY and CDR2 SVGEGT. V dropped 1 base and J dropped 7 bases, with 11 bases sitting between them. The CDR3 here is CASSYYGLMQPQHF. The CDR3 DNA sequence: TGTGCCAGCAGTTACTACGGGTTAATGCAGCCCCAGCATTTT.

The V call is TRBV14, the J call TRBJ1-4, with TRBD1 identical over 7 bases. J was trimmed by 8 bases and V by 3 bases; bases with no gene match: 9. Germline V gives CDR1 SGHDN, CDR2 FVKESK. The CDR3 sequence is 15 residues long. CDR3 residues: CASSHRQGLGEKLFF. The CDR3 region has the DNA TGTGCCAGCAGCCATAGACAGGGCTTGGGGGAAAAACTGTTTTTT.

This chain connects TRBV6-5 to TRBJ2-7, with 9 bases aligning to TRBD1. V lost 6 bases to trimming and J lost 3 bases; unmatched junction nucleotides: 3. This CDR3 spans 13 amino acids. The germline V gene encodes CDR1 MNHEY and CDR2 SVGAGI. The CDR3 loop reads CASSDRGNYEQYF. The CDR3, as DNA: TGTGCCAGCAGCGACAGGGGGAACTACGAGCAGTACTTC.

This clone occurred once. This rearrangement joins TRBV18 to TRBJ2-1; 8 positions match TRBD1. From germline, CDR1 is KGHSH and CDR2 LQKENI. V trimming: 3 bases; J trimming: 0 bases; junction bases outside the gene matches: 4. CDR3 length equals 16 residues. Here the CDR3 DNA reads TGTGCCAGCTCACCCGTAGGGACAGGCTCCTACAATGAGCAGTTCTTC. Its protein is CASSPVGTGSYNEQFF.

The V call is TRBV3-1 (or the pseudogene TRBV3-2), the J call TRBJ1-5; 7 nucleotides align to TRBD1. Germline V gives CDR1 LGHDT, CDR2 YNNKEL (reference sequence). After removal of 1 base from V and 7 bases from J, the junction contained 10 bases not matched to a gene. The length of the CDR3 is 16 residues. CDR3 in DNA: TGTGCCAGCAGCCAAGGGGACAGACTAGTTGGGCAGCCCCAGCATTTT. This sequence encodes CASSQGDRLVGQPQHF.

This chain connects TRBV10-2 to TRBJ2-3, with D possibly matching TRBD1 (7 bases). The CDR3 loop spans 16 amino acids. The germline V gene has CDR1 WSHSY and CDR2 SAAADI. With 2 bases removed from V and 4 bases from J, the gap between germline ends came to 16 bases. The CDR3 protein is CASSEGAGGSADTQYF. In DNA, the CDR3 is TGCGCCAGCAGTGAGGGGGCAGGGGGGAGTGCAGATACGCAGTATTTT.

CDR3 sequence reads: CASSLSTRTGQGSSYNEQFF. For the CDR3, the DNA is TGCGCCAGCAGCTTGTCCACAAGGACGGGACAGGGAAGCTCCTACAATGAGCAGTTCTTC. V is TRBV5-1 and J is TRBJ2-1; the match to TRBD1 covers 9 bases. There are 20 residues in the CDR3. J lost 0 bases, V lost 1 base, and 14 bases had no gene match. Germline V gene data show CDR1 as SGHRS and CDR2 as YFSETQ.

The chain joins TRBV19 to TRBJ2-1; a weak D match, TRBD1 (5 bases). Trimming pared 9 bases from V and 0 bases from J, leaving 6 bases between. Germline-derived CDR1 and CDR2 are LNHDA and SQIVND (reference sequence). The CDR3 spans 12 residues. In nucleotides, the CDR3 is TGTGCCAGCAGGGACTCCTACAATGAGCAGTTCTTC. Translated: CASRDSYNEQFF.

This sequence joins TRBV15 and TRBJ2-1, with D perhaps matching TRBD2 (6 bases). CDR1 LNHNV and CDR2 YYDKDF come from the germline V gene (reference sequence). This CDR3 is built from 13 residues. V lost 5 bases and J lost 6, with 11 bases in between. The DNA for the CDR3 is TGTGCCACCAGCGGCGGGACTCTCAATGAGCAGTTCTTC. Its translation: CATSGGTLNEQFF.

This chain connects TRBV18 to TRBJ1-2; 8 bases map to TRBD1. The CDR3 totals 16 residues. Germline values: CDR1 KGHSH, CDR2 LQKENI. V was clipped by 1 base and J by 4 bases; unmatched bases: 8. The CDR3: CASSPLGTGEGYGYTF. The CDR3, as DNA: TGTGCCAGCTCACCACTTGGGACAGGCGAGGGCTATGGCTACACCTTC.

The chain has TRBV11-2 and TRBJ2-1; TRBD2 might be the D (5 bases). The CDR3 sequence is 16 residues long. V was trimmed by 3 bases and J by 3 bases, leaving 15 bases between them. CDR1 and CDR2 from the germline V gene are SGHAT and FQNNGV. The CDR3 bases are TGTGCCAGCAGCTTGGCAGTACGGGGAAACTACAATGAGCAGTTCTTC. Translating gives CASSLAVRGNYNEQFF.

Turning to this clone: Other DNA sequences in this specimen translate into the identical CDR3. This sequence joins TRBV4-3 and TRBJ1-2; D possibly corresponds to TRBD1 (6 bases). The CDR3 contains 14 residues. Germline V lookup: CDR1 LGHNA, CDR2 YSLEER. V was pared by 0 bases and J by 1 base, with 6 bases between. The CDR3, as DNA: TGCGCCAGCAGCCAAGAACAGGGTAACTATGGCTACACCTTC. This sequence encodes CASSQEQGNYGYTF.

V and J are TRBV11-3 and TRBJ1-2; D uncertain. Germline V gene data show CDR1 as SGHNT and CDR2 as YENEEA. The CDR3 has 15 amino acids. V lost 0 bases to trimming and J lost 1 base, with 9 bases between them. This chain's CDR3 is CASSLEGTVNYGYTF. DNA of the CDR3: TGTGCCAGCAGCTTAGAGGGCACCGTTAACTATGGCTACACCTTC.

V usage is TRBV30 and J usage is TRBJ2-7, with 10 bases that match TRBD1. This CDR3 is built from 17 residues. The germline gives CDR1 GTSNPN, CDR2 SVGIG (reference sequence). V gave up 0 bases and J gave up 2 bases; unmatched junction bases: 10. In nucleotides, the CDR3 is TGTGCCTGGAGTGTTTGGCTTTCGGGACAGGGGACCTACGAGCAGTACTTC. This translates into CAWSVWLSGQGTYEQYF.

The chain carries TRBV5-1 and TRBJ1-1; 8 positions agree with TRBD1. Germline-derived CDR1 and CDR2 are SGHRS and YFSETQ. CDR3 length: 14 amino acids. V dropped 4 bases and J dropped 4; count of bases not matched to a gene: 6. This chain's CDR3 is CASSADRGVTEAFF. The CDR3 bases are TGCGCCAGCAGCGCCGACAGGGGCGTCACTGAAGCTTTCTTT.

The rearrangement joins TRBV5-1 to TRBJ2-7, with 9 bases that match TRBD2. Trimming at V came to 0 bases and at J to 0 bases, leaving 10 bases not matched to a gene. CDR1 and CDR2 (germline): SGHRS, YFSETQ. This CDR3 is built from 18 residues. The CDR3 DNA reads as TGCGCCAGCAGCTTGGAACCACCGGGACTAGCCCACTCCTACGAGCAGTACTTC. This sequence encodes CASSLEPPGLAHSYEQYF.

The CDR3: CASSFAQGSEQYF. As DNA, the CDR3 is TGTGCCAGCAGTTTCGCACAGGGGTCCGAGCAGTACTTC. The chain couples TRBV12-3 or TRBV12-4 to TRBJ2-7; 7 bases fit TRBD1. The junction had 5 bases not matched to a gene; V was cut back by 3 bases and J by 6 bases. The CDR3 sequence is 13 residues long.

The V call is TRBV24-1, the J call TRBJ1-5, with 7 nucleotides matching TRBD1. V dropped 4 bases and J dropped 5; count of bases not matched to a gene: 4. CDR1 is KGHDR and CDR2 is SFDVKD in the germline V gene. This CDR3 comprises 14 residues. CDR3 nucleotides: TGTGCCACCAGTGACAGGGGGATTGATCAGCCCCAGCATTTT. Translating gives CATSDRGIDQPQHF.

The rearrangement joins TRBV10-3 to TRBJ1-5, with D hard to call. The CDR3 has 15 residues. Germline V gene lookup returns CDR1 ENHRY and CDR2 SYGVKD. Trimming left V 3 bases short and J 1 base short, with 10 bases between. The CDR3 sequence is CAISEGAGSNQPQHF. The CDR3 DNA reads TGTGCCATCAGTGAAGGCGCAGGAAGCAATCAGCCCCAGCATTTT.

This clone was seen only once. The chain couples TRBV3-1 (or the pseudogene TRBV3-2) to TRBJ1-2, with 8 bases matching TRBD1. The CDR3 is 16 amino acids. The V segment lost 1 base and the J segment 6 bases; nucleotides outside the gene matches: 10. The V gene's germline CDR1 is LGHDT and CDR2 YNNKEL (reference sequence). CDR3 residues: CASSQGVAGGAHGYTF. The CDR3 DNA is TGTGCCAGCAGCCAAGGAGTGGCAGGGGGCGCGCATGGCTACACCTTC.

V gene TRBV7-9 combines with J gene TRBJ1-2; tentative D call: TRBD1 (6 bases). Germline CDR1 and CDR2: SEHNR and FQNEAQ (reference sequence). There are 12 residues in the CDR3. V gave up 6 bases and J gave up 2 bases, with 7 bases separating them. CDR3 nucleotide sequence: TGTGCCAGCAGACAGGGAAACTATGGCTACACCTTC. Translation gives CASRQGNYGYTF.

The rearrangement links TRBV24-1 to TRBJ2-3, with D possibly TRBD2 on 7 matching bases. CDR1 is KGHDR, CDR2 SFDVKD, per germline. This CDR3 has 16 residues. Trimming removed 9 bases at V and 1 base at J, with 19 bases between. CDR3 amino acids: CATGERGAIGTDTQYF. CDR3 coding DNA: TGTGCCACCGGGGAACGGGGGGCTATCGGCACAGATACGCAGTATTTT.

The chain combines TRBV3-1 (or the pseudogene TRBV3-2) with TRBJ2-1; 9 positions match TRBD1. Trimming took 4 bases from V and 2 from J; bases not matched to a gene: 3. The CDR3 loop spans 15 amino acids. The V gene's germline CDR1 is LGHDT and CDR2 YNNKEL (reference sequence). CDR3 in amino acids: CASSRGQGTYNEQFF. The CDR3 DNA follows: TGTGCCAGCAGCCGAGGACAGGGGACCTACAATGAGCAGTTCTTC.